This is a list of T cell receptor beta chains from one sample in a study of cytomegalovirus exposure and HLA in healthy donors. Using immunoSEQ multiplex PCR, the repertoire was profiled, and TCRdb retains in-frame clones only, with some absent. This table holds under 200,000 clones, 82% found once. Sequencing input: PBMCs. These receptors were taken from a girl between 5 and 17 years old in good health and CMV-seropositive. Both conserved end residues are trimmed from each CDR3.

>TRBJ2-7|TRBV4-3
ASSQDPGLYEQY
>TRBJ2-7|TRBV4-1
ASSRGTSGPYEQY
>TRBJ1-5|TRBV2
ATSGEYGQPQH
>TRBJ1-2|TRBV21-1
ASSKVDGQGNYGYT
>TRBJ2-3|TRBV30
AWSAPSGVVDTQY
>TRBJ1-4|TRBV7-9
ASSQGEGWDEKLF
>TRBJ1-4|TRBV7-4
ASSGGRDSKEKLF
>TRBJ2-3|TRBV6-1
ASGTSGGTDTQY
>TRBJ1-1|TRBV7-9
ASSGRGTANTEAF
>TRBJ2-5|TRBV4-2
ASSQERAGQETQY
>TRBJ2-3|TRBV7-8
ASSKDRDFLRTDTQY
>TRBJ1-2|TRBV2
ASSETGREGGYT
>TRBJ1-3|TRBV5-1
ASSRDGVHSGNTIY
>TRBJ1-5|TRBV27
ASSPFGTAVREQPQH
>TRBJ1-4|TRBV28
ASSYSATNEKLF
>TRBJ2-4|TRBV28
ASSLSLLRKNIQY
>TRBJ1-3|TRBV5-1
ASSLDPLPSSGNTIY
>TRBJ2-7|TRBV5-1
ASSLLGTSGTPYEQY
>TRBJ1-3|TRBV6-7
ASSYGERYSGNTIY
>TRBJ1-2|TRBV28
ASGQPYGYT
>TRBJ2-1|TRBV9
ASRIEGLAYEQF
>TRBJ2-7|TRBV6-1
ASTSGGTGSYEQY
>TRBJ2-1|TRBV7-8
ASSLILAGGPYNEQF
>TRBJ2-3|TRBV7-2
ASSPFTDTQY
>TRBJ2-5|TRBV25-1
ASRIAGRQETQY
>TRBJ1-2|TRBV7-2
ASSHNIPTGVNYGYT
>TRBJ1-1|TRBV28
ASKEVGALNTEAF
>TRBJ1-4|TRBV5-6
ASREGAGEKLF
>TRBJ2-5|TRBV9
ASSPSVGQGYQETQY
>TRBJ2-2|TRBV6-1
ASSGLGLDTGELF
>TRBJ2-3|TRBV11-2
ASSLGGFSTDTQY
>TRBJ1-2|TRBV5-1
ASSFLPTRDSGYT
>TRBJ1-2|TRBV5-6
ASSLPGSYGYT
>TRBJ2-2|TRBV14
ASSQVVLAGGGTGELF
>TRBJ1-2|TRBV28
ASSLFQRTEGYGYT
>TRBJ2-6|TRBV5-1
ASSWTASGANVLT
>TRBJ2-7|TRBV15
ATSIAGDFPEQY
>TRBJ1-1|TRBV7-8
ASSVPTGGNTEAF
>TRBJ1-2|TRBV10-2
ASSPWTDSTYGYT
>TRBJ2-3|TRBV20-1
STGGGDTQY
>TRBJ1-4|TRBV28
ASTGSGGYEKLF
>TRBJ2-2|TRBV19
ASTPLGVDTGELF
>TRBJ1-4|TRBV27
ASSAYGATNEKLF
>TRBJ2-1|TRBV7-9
ASSPGGSSYNEQF
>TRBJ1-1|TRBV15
ATSRDVLAGGVFLSTEAF
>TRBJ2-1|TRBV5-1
ASSSTSGSRNEQF
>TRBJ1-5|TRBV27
ASSAGVYSNQPQH
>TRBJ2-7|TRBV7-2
ASSLGGVYEQY
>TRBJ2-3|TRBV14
ASSLGTGIRQY
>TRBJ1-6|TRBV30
AWSEYSRSPLH
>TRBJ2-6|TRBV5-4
ASKRLQGTSGANVLT
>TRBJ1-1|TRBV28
ASSFLLGQMRAF
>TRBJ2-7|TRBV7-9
ASSLGVTYEQY